Shown below are 9 T cell receptor beta chains from a single sample sequenced in a study of control samples from healthy donors and cancer patients. TCRdb's table, derived via immunoSEQ multiplex PCR, lists solely in-frame clones and lacks some. The sample carries approximately 58,000 clones, more than 75% recorded once. Sequencing was carried out using PBMCs. The receptors were sampled from a woman aged 55-70 years with lung cancer.

V gene TRBV4-1 combines with J gene TRBJ2-7, with D perhaps matching TRBD2 (6 bases). Trimming took 4 bases from V and 4 from J, leaving 11 bases between them. The CDR3 contains 13 residues. CDR1 and CDR2 from the germline V gene are MGHRA and YSYEKL. CDR3 sequence (DNA): TGCGCCAGCAGCCGGGACCTAGCGTACGAGCAGTACTTC. Translated: CASSRDLAYEQYF.

The chain is built from TRBV27 and TRBJ1-6; weak D call: TRBD1 (6 bases). The CDR3 length is 13 residues. The ends were cut back, 6 bases at V and 8 bases at J, with 11 bases in the middle. Germline CDR1 reads MNHEY; CDR2 reads SMNVEV (reference sequence). The CDR3 coding sequence is TGTGCCAGCAGCCTGGACAGATATTCACCCCTCCACTTT. This sequence encodes CASSLDRYSPLHF.

The chain combines TRBV4-1 with TRBJ1-5, with D maybe TRBD1 (5 bases). Trimming left V 1 base short and J 1 base short, with 8 bases between. This CDR3 is 15 amino acids long. Germline CDR1 and CDR2: MGHRA and YSYEKL. The CDR3 region is CASSQVGVSNQPQHF. The DNA for the CDR3 is TGCGCCAGCAGCCAAGTGGGGGTGAGCAATCAGCCCCAGCATTTT.

V usage is TRBV19 and J usage is TRBJ1-1; D gene ambiguous. V lost 3 bases and J lost 6, with 8 bases in between. CDR3 length: 12 amino acids. The germline V gene has CDR1 LNHDA and CDR2 SQIVND (reference sequence). The CDR3 coding sequence is TGTGCCAGTAGTATCGCGAGGGCTGAAGCTTTCTTT. This encodes CASSIARAEAFF.

The V call is TRBV6-5, the J call TRBJ2-7; 7 positions match TRBD1. This CDR3 comprises 13 residues. Germline-derived CDR1 and CDR2 are MNHEY and SVGAGI. The ends lost 8 bases at V and 3 bases at J; junction bases unmatched: 7. The CDR3 here is CASGPGQIYEQYF. The CDR3 nucleotides read TGTGCCAGCGGACCGGGACAGATCTACGAGCAGTACTTC.

This chain links TRBV5-1 with TRBJ1-4, with 10 bases matching TRBD1. Per germline, CDR1 SGHRS and CDR2 YFSETQ. The V gene end was trimmed by 4 bases and the J gene end by 8 bases; junction bases not matched to a gene: 8. This CDR3 contains 15 residues. CDR3 residues: CASSPTGTGEEKLFF. The CDR3 bases are TGCGCCAGCAGCCCGACCGGGACAGGGGAGGAAAAACTGTTTTTT.

The rearrangement links TRBV10-3 to TRBJ1-1, with no clear D. The CDR3 contains 16 residues. The germline CDR1 and CDR2 sequences are ENHRY and SYGVKD. V dropped 0 bases and J dropped 0 bases, with 11 bases sitting between them. The CDR3 nucleotides read TGTGCCATCAGTGAGTCAGGTGGGTCGGTGAACACTGAAGCTTTCTTT. Protein product: CAISESGGSVNTEAFF.

This clone appeared a single time. This sequence joins TRBV5-5 and TRBJ1-5; 10 nucleotides agree with TRBD1. Germline assignment: CDR1 SGHKS and CDR2 YYEKEE (reference sequence). The CDR3 contains 15 residues. The ends lost 5 bases at V and 7 bases at J; junction bases unmatched: 9. Written as DNA, the CDR3 is TGTGCCAGCAGGTTCGGGACAGGGGATGGGCAGCCCCAGCATTTT. This codes for CASRFGTGDGQPQHF.

The chain's CDR3 is CASSPSGGLHNEQFF. In DNA form, the CDR3 reads TGTGCCAGCAGCCCTAGCGGGGGCCTGCACAATGAGCAGTTCTTC. The chain carries TRBV9 and TRBJ2-1; 10 bases are a match to TRBD2. Germline V CDR1 and CDR2: SGDLS, YYNGEE. The CDR3 is 15 residues long. V was clipped by 4 bases and J by 5 bases; unmatched bases: 6.